A single sample gave rise to the 10 T cell receptor beta chains below, sequenced in a study of blood T cell repertoires in COVID-19. The table came from immunoSEQ multiplex PCR; TCRdb's copy has only in-frame clones and leaves some out. The table shows approximately 140,000 clones, with roughly 90% occurring only once. Sample: PBMCs or T cells enriched from blood (not recorded which). The receptors stem from a woman between 25 and 40 years old with acute COVID-19.

The chain recombines TRBV5-6 with TRBJ1-2; a weak D match, TRBD1 (6 bases). Trimming stripped 0 bases from V and 5 bases from J, with 11 bases between. The germline V gene has CDR1 SGHDT and CDR2 YYEEEE. CDR3 length: 14 amino acids. The CDR3 loop is CASSLGQDWYGYTF. The CDR3 region has the DNA TGTGCCAGCAGCTTGGGACAGGACTGGTATGGCTACACCTTC. Using reference TRBV5-6 and TRBJ1-2 for the parts outside the CDR3, the full variable domain is DAGVTQSPTHLIKTRGQQVTLRCSPKSGHDTVSWYQQALGQGPQFIFQYYEEEERQRGNFPDRFSGHQFPNYSSELNVNALLLGDSALYLCASSLGQDWYGYTFGSGTRLTVV.

The chain employs TRBV6-2 or TRBV6-3 and TRBJ2-7; D is possibly TRBD1 (5 bases). Germline-derived CDR1 and CDR2 are MNHEY and SVGEGT. V lost 2 bases and J lost 2, with 13 bases in between. The CDR3 sequence is 15 residues long. DNA for the CDR3: TGTGCCAGCAGTTACGGGGCTCCCTCCACCTACGAGCAGTACTTC. It encodes CASSYGAPSTYEQYF.

V usage is TRBV6-2 or TRBV6-3 and J usage is TRBJ2-1, with unresolved D. The CDR3 loop spans 13 amino acids. Per germline, CDR1 MNHEY and CDR2 SVGEGT. Trimming took off 7 bases at V and 6 bases at J, with 13 bases between the two ends. The CDR3 DNA follows: TGTGCCAGCACCCCGAGCTCGAGCAATGAGCAGTTCTTC. Amino acid sequence: CASTPSSSNEQFF.

The V and J genes are TRBV5-6 and TRBJ2-3, with a tentative D call TRBD2 (6 bases). V gave up 0 bases and J gave up 2 bases, with 16 bases separating them. Looked up from germline, CDR1 is SGHDT and CDR2 is YYEEEE. There are 17 residues in the CDR3. The CDR3 coding sequence is TGTGCCAGCAGCTTGGGAGCTGGGACTCTTTTCACAGATACGCAGTATTTT. Translated, it gives CASSLGAGTLFTDTQYF.

The gene calls are TRBV29-1 and TRBJ2-7; the D gene is possibly TRBD1 (6 bases). The germline CDR1 and CDR2 sequences are SQVTM and ANQGSEA. The germline V and J ends were trimmed by 4 bases and 1 base, with 14 bases remaining between them. CDR3 size: 14 residues. The CDR3 protein is CSVVLAGESYEQYF. The CDR3 DNA reads TGCAGCGTTGTGTTGGCAGGGGAATCCTACGAGCAGTACTTC.

The sample holds a few counts of this clone. The V gene is TRBV12-3 or TRBV12-4, the J gene TRBJ2-5; no definite D call. The CDR3 totals 11 residues. V lost 3 bases to trimming and J lost 14 bases, with 13 bases between them. DNA for the CDR3: TGTGCCAGCAGTTTCCGAGCCCGGGTCTACTTC. Translating gives CASSFRARVYF.

A remark on this clone: The junction shows a germline mismatch at one end, possibly a read error. V usage is TRBV28 and J usage is TRBJ2-1, with a weak D call TRBD2 (5 bases). The CDR3 extends over 14 amino acids. CDR1 is MDHEN and CDR2 is SYDVKM in the germline V gene. CDR3 in DNA: TGTGCCAGCAGTCTATGGACTGGATACAATGAGCAGTTCTTC. Translating gives CASSLWTGYNEQFF.

V and J are TRBV18 and TRBJ2-1; TRBD2 matches at 10 bases. The V and J ends lost 0 bases and 10 bases, in that order; junction bases with no gene match: 9. CDR3 size: 16 residues. CDR1 and CDR2 from the germline V gene are KGHSH and LQKENI. CDR3 amino acids: CASSPPVLAGSGEQFF. In DNA, the CDR3 is TGTGCCAGCTCACCACCCGTACTAGCGGGGTCTGGGGAGCAGTTCTTC.

V is TRBV5-8 and J is TRBJ2-7, with TRBD1 matching 7 bases. Germline CDR1 and CDR2: SGHTS and YDEGEE. J lost 6 bases, V lost 1 base, and 10 bases had no gene match. CDR3 length: 15 residues. This CDR3 is CASSLYTGVSSEQYF. CDR3 coding DNA: TGTGCCAGCAGCTTGTATACAGGGGTAAGCTCCGAGCAGTACTTC.

J is TRBJ1-5 and V is TRBV6-6; D is perhaps TRBD1 (6 bases). CDR1 is MNHNY, CDR2 SVGAGI, per germline (reference sequence). V lost 6 bases to trimming and J lost 3 bases, with 15 bases between them. The CDR3 has 15 amino acids. For the CDR3, the DNA is TGTGCCAGCAGCCCCCGGGGGGCTAACAATCAGCCCCAGCATTTT. Protein product: CASSPRGANNQPQHF.